This T cell receptor beta chain stems from a study of blood T cell repertoires in COVID-19 (dated by TCRdb to 2018 to 2020). For the study in its entirety: The collaborator samples originated in the United States, Italy and Spain and spanned the acute and convalescent phases of COVID-19. The prospective study material was composed of cDNA or gDNA derived from T cells, B-cell-depleted T cells, or PBMCs. The samples were drawn from two sources: the first 160 participants of the ongoing ImmuneRACE study, and 1,200 or so subjects contributed by 6 global collaborators. Subjects who had been exposed to COVID-19, were actively infected with it, or had recovered from it provided the deeply sampled blood TCRbeta repertoires that made up the dataset. A freely available public database, intended as a resource for researchers studying the immune response to SARS-CoV-2, is where the repertoires were released. Where available, HLA class I and class II types were taken from metadata supplied by the sample provider and were not determined by assay-based typing. Nearly every sample came with metadata listing a de-identified subject ID, COVID-19 status, age in years and sex.

Points on this clone: The clone's antigen remains unknown. Within one base of it there is no much larger clone, and no base qualities were kept.

Collaborating institutions collected whole blood in K2EDTA tubes following their own protocols. For TCRbeta analysis, collaborators shipped samples in one of three forms: frozen whole blood, isolated PBMCs, or DNA extracted from either of those sample types. What the research found in general, with its limitations: The quantity of clinical and demographic metadata differed by source and by participant and was supplied without curation.

Trimmed from V: 3 bases; trimmed from J: 5 bases; junction bases lacking a gene match: 6. CDR1 SGHNT and CDR2 YYREEE are derived from the germline V gene (reference sequence). Spanning cysteine to phenylalanine, the CDR3 consists of 16 amino acids. Here the CDR3 DNA is all that survives: 48 bases in frame from base 1. TCRbeta CDR3 regions were amplified from genomic DNA by means of the immunoSEQ Assay, a bias-controlled multiplex PCR. Concerning the study's data processing: The number of nucleated cells in each sample was estimated from the amplification of reference gene primers within the assay. To quantify the absolute abundance of each unique TCRbeta CDR3 rearrangement, sequence reads were collapsed and filtered. For each sample, productive Simpson clonality was calculated as the square root of Simpson's diversity index over productive rearrangements. TCRdb provides this immuneACCESS table in a form limited to in-frame rearrangements. Some clones are lacking; in checked studies, under half of them reflect an unresolved V gene, and why the rest are absent is not known. V, J and clone size derive from that table, while D and trimming were established from the DNA sequence. The sample table contains about 90,000 clones; only one count was recorded for 70% to 90% of them. Roughly 1.2% of the sample belongs to the ten largest clones.

The receptor comes from a man older than 75 with active or convalescent COVID-19. The specimen was peripheral blood. The sequence joins TRBV5-4 to TRBJ2-1; the junction holds 12 bases that match TRBD2. The nucleotide sequence reads as follows: TGTGCCAGCAGCTCGCTAGCGGGAGGGCCGGACAATGAGCAGTTCTTC. Its translation is CASSSLAGGPDNEQFF.